Listed below are T cell receptor beta chains from one sample, sequenced in a study of blood T cell repertoires in COVID-19. Some clones are missing from TCRdb's copy, which holds only in-frame ones; the method was immunoSEQ multiplex PCR. The sample has 210,000 or so clones, more than 75% seen once; the top ten hold 4.3%. What was sequenced was PBMCs or T cells enriched from blood (not recorded which). The receptors originated from a man in his thirties or forties with acute COVID-19. Each CDR3 is given with its conserved first and last residue.

CDR3 length,V gene,J gene,CDR3 protein
17,TRBV7-9,TRBJ1-4,CASSLAEWTGRGEKLFF
15,TRBV27,TRBJ2-3,CASSLAPRSTDTQYF
16,TRBV7-3,TRBJ2-3,CASSLLGGGSTDTQYF
16,TRBV28,TRBJ1-1,CASSRTGGRGYTEAFF
12,TRBV30,TRBJ1-4,CAWTPTNEKLFF
13,TRBV5-4,TRBJ1-2,CASSLAGGYGYTF
13,TRBV30,TRBJ2-7,CAWSVESTYEQYF
13,TRBV2,TRBJ2-1,CASLFGGPNEQFF
14,TRBV6-5,TRBJ1-2,CASSYTGHLYGYTF
12,TRBV7-9,TRBJ2-5,CASSPPGETQYF
15,TRBV19,TRBJ2-5,CASRRDRDLRETQYF
14,TRBV12-5,TRBJ1-1,CASGFGREGTEAFF
16,TRBV6-7,TRBJ2-2,CASSFRLAGEGGELFF
16,TRBV11-3,TRBJ1-4,CASSLDPAGGHEKLFF
14,TRBV10-1,TRBJ2-7,CASSGGGQGYEQYF
16,TRBV9,TRBJ2-7,CASSPRPQGGSYEQYF
14,TRBV28,TRBJ1-2,CASSLGTLNYGYTF
12,TRBV29-1,TRBJ1-2,CSVGQPNYGYTF
16,TRBV19,TRBJ1-6,CASSIAGNSLNSPLHF
17,TRBV6-1,TRBJ1-3,CASSEVGSAVSGNTIYF
15,TRBV7-6,TRBJ2-7,CASSLEGQSSYEQYF
13,TRBV5-1,TRBJ2-2,CASSLSPPGELFF
15,TRBV7-9,TRBJ2-3,CASSAPGGLTDTQYF
14,TRBV9,TRBJ1-1,CASSQHRDGAEAFF
14,TRBV9,TRBJ2-2,CASSVVQGPGELFF
15,TRBV13,TRBJ2-3,CASSLPSGGTDTQYF